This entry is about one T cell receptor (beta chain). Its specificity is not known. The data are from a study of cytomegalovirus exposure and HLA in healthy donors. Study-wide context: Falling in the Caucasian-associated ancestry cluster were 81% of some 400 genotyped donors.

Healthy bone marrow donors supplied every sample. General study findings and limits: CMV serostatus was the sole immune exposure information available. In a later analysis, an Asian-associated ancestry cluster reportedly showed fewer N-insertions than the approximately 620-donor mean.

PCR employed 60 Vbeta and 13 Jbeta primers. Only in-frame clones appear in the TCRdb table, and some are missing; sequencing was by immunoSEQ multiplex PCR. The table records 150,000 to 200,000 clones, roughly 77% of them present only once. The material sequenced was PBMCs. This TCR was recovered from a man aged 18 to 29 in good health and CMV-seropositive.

The CDR3 reads CASSGTGDEQYF. The CDR3 DNA sequence: TGTGCCTCCTCCGGGACAGGGGATGAGCAGTACTTC. The chain uses TRBV10-3 and TRBJ2-7, with 10 bases identical to TRBD1. The CDR3 is 12 residues long. V shed 11 bases, J shed 7 bases, and the junction held 8 bases outside the gene matches. CDR1 and CDR2 (germline): ENHRY, SYGVKD.